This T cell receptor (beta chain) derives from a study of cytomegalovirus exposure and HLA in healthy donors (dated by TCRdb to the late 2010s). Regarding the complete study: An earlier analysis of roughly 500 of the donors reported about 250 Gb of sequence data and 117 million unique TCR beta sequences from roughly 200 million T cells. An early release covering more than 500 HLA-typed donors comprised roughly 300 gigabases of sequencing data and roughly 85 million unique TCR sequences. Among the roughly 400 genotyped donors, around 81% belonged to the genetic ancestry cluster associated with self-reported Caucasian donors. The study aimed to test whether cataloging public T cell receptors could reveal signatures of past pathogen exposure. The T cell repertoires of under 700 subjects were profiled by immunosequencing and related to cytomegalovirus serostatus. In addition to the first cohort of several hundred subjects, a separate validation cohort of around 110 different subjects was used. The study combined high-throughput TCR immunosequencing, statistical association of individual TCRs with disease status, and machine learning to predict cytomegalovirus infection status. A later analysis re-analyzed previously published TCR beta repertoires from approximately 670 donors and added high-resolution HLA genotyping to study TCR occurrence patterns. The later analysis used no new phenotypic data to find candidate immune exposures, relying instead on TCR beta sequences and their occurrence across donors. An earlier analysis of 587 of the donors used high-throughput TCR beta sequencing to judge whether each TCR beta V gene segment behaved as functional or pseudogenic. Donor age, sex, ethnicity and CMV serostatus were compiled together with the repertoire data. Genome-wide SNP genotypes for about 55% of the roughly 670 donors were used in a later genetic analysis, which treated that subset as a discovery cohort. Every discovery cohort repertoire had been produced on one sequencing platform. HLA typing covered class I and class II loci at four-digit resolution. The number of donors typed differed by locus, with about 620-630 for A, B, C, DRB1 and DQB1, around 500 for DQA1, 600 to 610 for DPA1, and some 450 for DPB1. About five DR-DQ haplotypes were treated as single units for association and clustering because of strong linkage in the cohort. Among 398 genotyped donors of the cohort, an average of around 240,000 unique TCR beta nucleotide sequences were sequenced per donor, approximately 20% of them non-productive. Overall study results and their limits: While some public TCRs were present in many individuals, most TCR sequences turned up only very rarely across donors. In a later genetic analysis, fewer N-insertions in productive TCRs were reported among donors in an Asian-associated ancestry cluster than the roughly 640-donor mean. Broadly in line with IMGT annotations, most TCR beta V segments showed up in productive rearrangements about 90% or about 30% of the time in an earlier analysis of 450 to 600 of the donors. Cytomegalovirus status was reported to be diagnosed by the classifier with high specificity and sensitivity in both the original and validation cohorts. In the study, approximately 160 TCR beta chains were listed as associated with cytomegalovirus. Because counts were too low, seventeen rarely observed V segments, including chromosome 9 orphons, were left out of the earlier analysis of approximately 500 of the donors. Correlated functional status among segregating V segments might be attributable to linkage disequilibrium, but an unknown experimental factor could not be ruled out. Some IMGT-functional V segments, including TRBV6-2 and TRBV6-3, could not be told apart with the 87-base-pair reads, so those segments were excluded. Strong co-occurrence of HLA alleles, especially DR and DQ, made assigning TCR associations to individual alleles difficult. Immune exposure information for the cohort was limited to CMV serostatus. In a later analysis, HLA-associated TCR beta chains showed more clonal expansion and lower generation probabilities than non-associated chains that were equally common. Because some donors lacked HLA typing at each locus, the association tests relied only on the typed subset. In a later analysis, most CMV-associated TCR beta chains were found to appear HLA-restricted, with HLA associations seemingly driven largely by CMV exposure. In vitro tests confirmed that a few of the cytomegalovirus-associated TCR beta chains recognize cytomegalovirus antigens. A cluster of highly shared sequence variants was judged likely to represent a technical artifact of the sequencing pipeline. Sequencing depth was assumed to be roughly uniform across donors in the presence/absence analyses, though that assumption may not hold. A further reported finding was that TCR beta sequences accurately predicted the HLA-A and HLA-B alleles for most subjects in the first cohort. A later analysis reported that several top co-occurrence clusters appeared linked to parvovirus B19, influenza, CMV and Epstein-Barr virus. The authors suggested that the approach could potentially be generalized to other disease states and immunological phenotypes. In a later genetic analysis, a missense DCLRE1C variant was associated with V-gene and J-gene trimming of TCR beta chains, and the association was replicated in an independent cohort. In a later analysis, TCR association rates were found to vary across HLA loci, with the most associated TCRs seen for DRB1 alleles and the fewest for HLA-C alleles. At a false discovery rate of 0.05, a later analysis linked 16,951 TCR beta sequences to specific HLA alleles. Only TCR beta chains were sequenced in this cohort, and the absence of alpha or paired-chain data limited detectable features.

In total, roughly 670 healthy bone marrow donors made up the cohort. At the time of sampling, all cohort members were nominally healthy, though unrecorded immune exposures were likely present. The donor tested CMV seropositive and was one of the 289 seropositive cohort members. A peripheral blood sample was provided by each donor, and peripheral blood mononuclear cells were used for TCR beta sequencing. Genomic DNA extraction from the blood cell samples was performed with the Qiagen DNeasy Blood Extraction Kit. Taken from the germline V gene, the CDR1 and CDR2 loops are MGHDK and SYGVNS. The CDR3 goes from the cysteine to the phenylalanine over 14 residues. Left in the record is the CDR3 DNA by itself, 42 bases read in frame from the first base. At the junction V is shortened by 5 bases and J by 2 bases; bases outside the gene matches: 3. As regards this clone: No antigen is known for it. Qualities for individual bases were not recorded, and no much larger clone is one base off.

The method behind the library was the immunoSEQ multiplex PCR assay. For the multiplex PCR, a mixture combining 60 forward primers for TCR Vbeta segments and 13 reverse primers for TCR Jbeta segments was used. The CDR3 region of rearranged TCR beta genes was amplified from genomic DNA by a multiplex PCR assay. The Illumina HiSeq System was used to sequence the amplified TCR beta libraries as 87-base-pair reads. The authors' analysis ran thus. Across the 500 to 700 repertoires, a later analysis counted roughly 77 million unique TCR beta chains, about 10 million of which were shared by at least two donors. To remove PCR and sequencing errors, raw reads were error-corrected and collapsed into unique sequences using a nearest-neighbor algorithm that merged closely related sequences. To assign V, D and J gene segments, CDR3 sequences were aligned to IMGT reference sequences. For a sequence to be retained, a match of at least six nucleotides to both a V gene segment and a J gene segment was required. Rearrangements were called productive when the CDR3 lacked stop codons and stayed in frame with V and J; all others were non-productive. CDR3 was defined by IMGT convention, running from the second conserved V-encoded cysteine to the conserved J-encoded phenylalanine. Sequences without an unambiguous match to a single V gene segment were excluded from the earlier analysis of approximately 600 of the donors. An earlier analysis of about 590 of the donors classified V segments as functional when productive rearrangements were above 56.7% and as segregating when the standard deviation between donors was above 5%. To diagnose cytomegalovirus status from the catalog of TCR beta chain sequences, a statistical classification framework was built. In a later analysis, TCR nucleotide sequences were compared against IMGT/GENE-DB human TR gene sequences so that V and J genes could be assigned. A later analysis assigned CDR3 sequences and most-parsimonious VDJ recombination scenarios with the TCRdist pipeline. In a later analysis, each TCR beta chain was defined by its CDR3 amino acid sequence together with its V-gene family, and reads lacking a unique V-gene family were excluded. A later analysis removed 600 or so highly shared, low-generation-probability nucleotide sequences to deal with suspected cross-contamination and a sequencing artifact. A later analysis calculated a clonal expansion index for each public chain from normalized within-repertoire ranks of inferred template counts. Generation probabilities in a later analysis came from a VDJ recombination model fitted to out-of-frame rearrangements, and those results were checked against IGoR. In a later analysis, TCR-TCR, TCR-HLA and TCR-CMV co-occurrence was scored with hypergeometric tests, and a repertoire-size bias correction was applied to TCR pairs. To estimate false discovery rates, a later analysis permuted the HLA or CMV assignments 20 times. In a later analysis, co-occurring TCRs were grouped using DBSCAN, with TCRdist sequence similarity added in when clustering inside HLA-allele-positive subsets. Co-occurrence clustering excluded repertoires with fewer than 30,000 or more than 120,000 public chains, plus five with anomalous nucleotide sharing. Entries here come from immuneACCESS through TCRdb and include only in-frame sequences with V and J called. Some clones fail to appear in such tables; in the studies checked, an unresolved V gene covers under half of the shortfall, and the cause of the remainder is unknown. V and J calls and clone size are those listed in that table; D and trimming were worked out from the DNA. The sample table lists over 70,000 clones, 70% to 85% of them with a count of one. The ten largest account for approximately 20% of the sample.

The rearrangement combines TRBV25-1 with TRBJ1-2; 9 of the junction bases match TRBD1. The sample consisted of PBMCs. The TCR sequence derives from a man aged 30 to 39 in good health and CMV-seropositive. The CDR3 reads CASSTGGVNYGYTF. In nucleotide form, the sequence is TGTGCCAGCAGTACAGGGGGCGTAAACTATGGCTACACCTTC.